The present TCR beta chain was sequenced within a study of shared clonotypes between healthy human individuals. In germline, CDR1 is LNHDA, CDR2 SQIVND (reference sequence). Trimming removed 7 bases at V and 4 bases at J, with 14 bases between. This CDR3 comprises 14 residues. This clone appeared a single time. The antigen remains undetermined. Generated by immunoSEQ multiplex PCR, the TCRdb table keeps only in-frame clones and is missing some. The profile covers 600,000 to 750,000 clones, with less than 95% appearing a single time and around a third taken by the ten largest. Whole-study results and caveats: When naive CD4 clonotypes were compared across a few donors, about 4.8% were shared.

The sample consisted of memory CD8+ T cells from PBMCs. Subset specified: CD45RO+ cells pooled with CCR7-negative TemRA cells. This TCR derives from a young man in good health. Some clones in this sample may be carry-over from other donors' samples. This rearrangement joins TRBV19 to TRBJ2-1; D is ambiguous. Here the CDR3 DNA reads TGTGCCAGTACAATTATGGGCCTGTACAATGAGCAGTTCTTC. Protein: CASTIMGLYNEQFF.